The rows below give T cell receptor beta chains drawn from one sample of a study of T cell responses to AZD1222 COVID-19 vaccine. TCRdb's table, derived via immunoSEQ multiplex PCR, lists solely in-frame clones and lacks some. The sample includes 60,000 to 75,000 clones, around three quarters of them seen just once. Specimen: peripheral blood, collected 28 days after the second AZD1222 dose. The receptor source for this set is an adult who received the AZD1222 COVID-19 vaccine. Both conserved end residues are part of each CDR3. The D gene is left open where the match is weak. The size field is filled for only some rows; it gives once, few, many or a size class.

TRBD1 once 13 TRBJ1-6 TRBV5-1 CASSLTGESPLHF TGCGCCAGCAGCCTCACAGGGGAGTCACCCCTCCACTTT
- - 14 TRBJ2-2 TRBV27 CASSLSWLAGELFF TGTGCCAGCAGTTTATCTTGGCTAGCAGGGGAGCTGTTTTTT
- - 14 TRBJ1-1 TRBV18 CASSPNRGWAEAFF TGTGCCAGCTCACCCAATCGAGGCTGGGCTGAAGCTTTCTTT
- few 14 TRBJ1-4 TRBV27 CASSLAGQNEKLFF TGTGCCAGCAGTTTAGCGGGACAAAATGAAAAACTGTTTTTT
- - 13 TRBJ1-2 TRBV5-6 CASSPDIYYGYTF TGTGCCAGCAGTCCAGACATTTACTATGGCTACACCTTC
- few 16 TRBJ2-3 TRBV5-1 CASSLEGRPNTDTQYF TGCGCCAGCAGCTTGGAGGGAAGACCTAACACAGATACGCAGTATTTT
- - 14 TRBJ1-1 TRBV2 CASSEQGSVPEAFF TGTGCCAGCAGTGAACAGGGATCGGTTCCTGAAGCTTTCTTT
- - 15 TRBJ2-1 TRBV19 CASSWMTGGGNEQFF TGTGCCAGTAGTTGGATGACAGGCGGGGGCAATGAGCAGTTCTTC
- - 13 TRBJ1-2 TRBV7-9 CASSWGADYGYTF TGTGCCAGCAGCTGGGGGGCTGACTATGGCTACACCTTC
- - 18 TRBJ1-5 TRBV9 CASSSPTEGGPLNQPQHF TGTGCCAGCAGCTCCCCAACCGAGGGGGGGCCGTTGAATCAGCCCCAGCATTTT
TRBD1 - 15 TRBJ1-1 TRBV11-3 CASSSPDRGGTEAFF TGTGCCAGCAGCTCCCCGGACAGGGGGGGCACTGAAGCTTTCTTT
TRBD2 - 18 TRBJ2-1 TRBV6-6 CASSPTSGGALLDNEQFF TGTGCCAGCAGTCCGACTAGCGGGGGGGCCTTGCTCGACAATGAGCAGTTCTTC
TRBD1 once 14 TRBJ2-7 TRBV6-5 CASSRDRVPYEQYF TGTGCCAGCTCCAGGGACAGGGTACCCTACGAGCAGTACTTC
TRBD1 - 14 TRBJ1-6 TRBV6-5 CASNIDRGDSPLHF TGTGCCAGCAACATCGACAGGGGAGATTCACCCCTCCACTTT
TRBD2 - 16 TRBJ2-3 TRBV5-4 CASSEGLAGFTDTQYF TGTGCCAGCAGCGAGGGACTAGCGGGGTTCACAGATACGCAGTATTTT
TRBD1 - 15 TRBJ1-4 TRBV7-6 CASSFGQGAYEKLFF TGTGCCAGCAGCTTTGGACAGGGGGCGTACGAAAAACTGTTTTTT